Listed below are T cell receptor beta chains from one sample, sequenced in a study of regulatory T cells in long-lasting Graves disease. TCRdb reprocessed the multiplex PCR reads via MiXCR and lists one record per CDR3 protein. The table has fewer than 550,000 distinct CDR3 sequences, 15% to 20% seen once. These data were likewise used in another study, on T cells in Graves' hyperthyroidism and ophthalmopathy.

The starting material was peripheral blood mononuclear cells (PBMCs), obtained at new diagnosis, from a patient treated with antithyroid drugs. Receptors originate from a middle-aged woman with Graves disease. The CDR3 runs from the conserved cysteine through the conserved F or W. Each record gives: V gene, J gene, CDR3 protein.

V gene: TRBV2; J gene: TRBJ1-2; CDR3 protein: CASRSPAALYGYTF
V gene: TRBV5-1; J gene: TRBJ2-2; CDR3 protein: CASSFLGPNTGELFF
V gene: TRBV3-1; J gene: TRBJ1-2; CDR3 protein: CASSDLYGYTF
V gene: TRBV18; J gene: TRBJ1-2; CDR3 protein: CASSGTEYGYTF
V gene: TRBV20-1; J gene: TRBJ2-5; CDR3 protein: CSAQRTSRETQYF
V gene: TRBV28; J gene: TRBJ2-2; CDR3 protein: CASSPFQAWQGGTGELFF
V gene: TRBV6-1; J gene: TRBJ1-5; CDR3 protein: CASRGTRNSNQPQHF
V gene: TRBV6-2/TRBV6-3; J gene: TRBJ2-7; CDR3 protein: CASSYSTNEQYF
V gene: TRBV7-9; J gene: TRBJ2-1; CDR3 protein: CASSKTGIRYNEQFF
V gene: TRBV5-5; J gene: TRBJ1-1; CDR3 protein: CASSLGNLTPFEAFF
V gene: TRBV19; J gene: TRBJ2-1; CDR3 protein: CASSPSGSSYNEQFF
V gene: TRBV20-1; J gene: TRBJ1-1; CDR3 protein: CSTSGGGFITEAFF
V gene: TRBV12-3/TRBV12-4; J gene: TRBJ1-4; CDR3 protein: CASRSGTLTEKLFF
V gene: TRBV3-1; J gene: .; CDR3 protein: CASSQVLPEQGVSETQYF
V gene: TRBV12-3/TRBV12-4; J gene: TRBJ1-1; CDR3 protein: CASSSQGGSEAFF
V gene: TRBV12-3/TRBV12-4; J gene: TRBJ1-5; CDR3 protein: CASSTGGRSNQPQHF
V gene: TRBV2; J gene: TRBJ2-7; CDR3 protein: CASSALGSTYEQYF
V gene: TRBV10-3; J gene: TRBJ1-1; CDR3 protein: CAISESKGTPNTEAFF
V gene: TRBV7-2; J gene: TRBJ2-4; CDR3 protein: CASSLAAGGKNIQYF
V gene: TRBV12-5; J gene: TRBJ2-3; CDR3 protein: CASGLVIGGQGRNTQYF
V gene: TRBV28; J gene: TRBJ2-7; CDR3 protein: CASTARRTWSSYEQYF
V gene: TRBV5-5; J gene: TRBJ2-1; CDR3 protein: CASSLRTEAEQFF
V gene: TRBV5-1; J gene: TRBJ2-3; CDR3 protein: CASSLEGSSTDTQYF
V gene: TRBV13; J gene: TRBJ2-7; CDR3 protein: CASSLGLGTSYEQYF
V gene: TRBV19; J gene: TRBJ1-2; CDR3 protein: CASSIGAGGYTF
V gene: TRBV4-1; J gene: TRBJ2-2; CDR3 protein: CASSPILSEGGTVNTGELFF
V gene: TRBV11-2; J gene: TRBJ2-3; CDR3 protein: CASSLRATGGYSDTQYF
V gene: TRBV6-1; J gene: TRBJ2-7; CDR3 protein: CASRLYRDASYEQYF
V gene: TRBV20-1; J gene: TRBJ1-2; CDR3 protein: CSAGDRVGGYTF
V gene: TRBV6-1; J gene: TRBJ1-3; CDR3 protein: CASSPAGTTGNTIYF
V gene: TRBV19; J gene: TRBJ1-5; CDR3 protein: CASKRSVGNQPQHF
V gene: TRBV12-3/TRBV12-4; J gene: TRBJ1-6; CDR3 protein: CASTPTGGDSPLHF
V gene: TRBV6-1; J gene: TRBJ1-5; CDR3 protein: CASSPAVGNQPQHF
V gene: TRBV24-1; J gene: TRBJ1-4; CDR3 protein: CATSDLPPNGRHVEKLFF
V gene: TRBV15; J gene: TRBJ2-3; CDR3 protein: CATSRDHRDFFSDTQYF
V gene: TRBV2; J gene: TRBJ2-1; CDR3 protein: CASSVGDRLFF
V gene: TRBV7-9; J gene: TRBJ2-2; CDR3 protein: CASSLIGGGTGELFF
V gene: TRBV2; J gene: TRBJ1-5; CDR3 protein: CASSESGGGQPQHF
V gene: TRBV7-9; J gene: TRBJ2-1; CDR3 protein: CASSHLRESYNEQFF
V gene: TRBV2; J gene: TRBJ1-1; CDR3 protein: CASGGDRNTEAFF
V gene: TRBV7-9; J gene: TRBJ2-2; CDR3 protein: CASSLEQARTGELFF
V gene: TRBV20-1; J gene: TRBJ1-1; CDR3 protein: CSAILGGDTEAFF
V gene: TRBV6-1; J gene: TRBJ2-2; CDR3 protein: CASPGGELFF
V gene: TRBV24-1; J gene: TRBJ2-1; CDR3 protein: CATSDLTSGGRDEQFF
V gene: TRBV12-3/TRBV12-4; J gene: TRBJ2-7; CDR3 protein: CASSLLGTGSEQYF
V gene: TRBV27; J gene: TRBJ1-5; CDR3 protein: CASSSADRGRDQPQHF
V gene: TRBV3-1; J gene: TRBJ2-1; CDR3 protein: CASSQDRAGGPNEQFF
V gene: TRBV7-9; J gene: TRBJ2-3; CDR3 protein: CASSFGRSTDTQYF
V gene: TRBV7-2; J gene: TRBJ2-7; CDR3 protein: CASSFGTGEGEQYF
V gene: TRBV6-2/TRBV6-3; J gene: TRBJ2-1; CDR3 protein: CASTGFYNEQFF
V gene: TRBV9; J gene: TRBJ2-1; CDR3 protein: CASSVGGGDYNEQFF
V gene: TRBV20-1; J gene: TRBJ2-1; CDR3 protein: CSAKGGTSGGWGQFF
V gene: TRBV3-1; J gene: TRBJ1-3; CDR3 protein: CASSQGGSSGNTIYF
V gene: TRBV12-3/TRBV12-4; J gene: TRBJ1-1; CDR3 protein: CASSPRWNTEAFF
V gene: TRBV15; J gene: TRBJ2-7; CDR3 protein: CATSREGEQYF
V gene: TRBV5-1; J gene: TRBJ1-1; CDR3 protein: CASSPQEGRTEAFF
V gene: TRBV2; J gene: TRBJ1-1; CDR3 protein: CAYIVGMNTEAFF